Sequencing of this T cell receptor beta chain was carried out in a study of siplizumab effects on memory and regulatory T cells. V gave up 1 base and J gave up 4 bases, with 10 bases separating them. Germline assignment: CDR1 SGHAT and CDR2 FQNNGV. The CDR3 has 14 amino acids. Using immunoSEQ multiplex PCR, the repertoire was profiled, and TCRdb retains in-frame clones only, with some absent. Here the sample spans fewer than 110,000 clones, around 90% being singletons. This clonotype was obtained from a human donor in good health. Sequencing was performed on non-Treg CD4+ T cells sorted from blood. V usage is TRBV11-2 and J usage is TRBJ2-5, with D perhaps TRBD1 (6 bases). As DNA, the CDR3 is TGTGCCAGCAGCTTAGTTCCGACAGGAGAGACCCAGTACTTC. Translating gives CASSLVPTGETQYF.